Below are 29 T cell receptor beta chains sequenced from a single sample in a study of tissue T cells after allogeneic stem cell transplantation (dated by TCRdb to 2022 to 2024). The library was prepared using the immunoSEQ multiplex PCR assay. Not all clones reach the TCRdb copy of this immuneACCESS table, which keeps in-frame sequences only. Checked studies attribute under half of the gap to unresolved V genes and leave the rest unexplained. The sample has 5,000 to 7,000 clones on record, around 80% of them singletons. The top ten hold about 5% of the sample. Reading the label with the study, this specimen's time point is: recipient (host-origin) PBMCs collected before allo-HCT. The source was blood, collected before transplantation. The source of these receptors is a man aged 35-69 years who later had graft-versus-host disease after an allogeneic stem cell transplant.

The genes are TRBV5-1 and TRBJ1-6, with unresolved D. Trimming left V 2 bases short and J 5 bases short, with 8 bases between. This CDR3 region has 14 residues. Germline CDR1 and CDR2: SGHRS and YFSETQ. CDR3 protein: CASSFGGDNSPLHF. The CDR3 coding sequence is TGCGCCAGCAGCTTTGGCGGGGATAATTCACCCCTCCACTTT.

This clone came up a few times. V usage is TRBV19 and J usage is TRBJ1-1, with no clear D. This CDR3 has 13 residues. V was clipped by 7 bases and J by 4 bases, with 13 bases between them. Germline CDR1 and CDR2: LNHDA and SQIVND (reference sequence). CDR3 sequence (DNA): TGTGCCAGTACGTGGAAAGAAGGCACTGAAGCTTTCTTT. Translated: CASTWKEGTEAFF.

A few counts support this clone. This sequence joins TRBV7-9 and TRBJ1-1; D not resolved. Germline V lookup: CDR1 SEHNR, CDR2 FQNEAQ (reference sequence). CDR3 length: 12 amino acids. V shed 5 bases and J shed 5 bases, with 9 bases lying between them. The CDR3 loop reads CASSQRETEAFF. DNA for the CDR3: TGTGCCAGCAGCCAACGGGAAACTGAAGCTTTCTTT.

The chain employs TRBV6-5 and TRBJ1-5; 10 nucleotides line up with TRBD1. V shed 2 bases, J shed 3 bases, and the junction held 1 base outside the gene matches. From germline, CDR1 is MNHEY and CDR2 SVGAGI. The CDR3 totals 15 residues. The DNA of the CDR3 is TGTGCCAGCAGTTACGGACAGGGGGACAATCAGCCCCAGCATTTT. Residues: CASSYGQGDNQPQHF.

The V and J genes are TRBV7-9 and TRBJ1-5; 8 positions agree with TRBD1. This CDR3 has 13 amino acids. Unmatched junction bases numbered 8, after V lost 5 bases and J lost 11 bases. Germline loops: CDR1 SEHNR, CDR2 FQNEAQ (reference sequence). CDR3 in amino acids: CASSDRQGTAQHF. The CDR3 coding sequence is TGTGCCAGCAGCGACCGACAGGGGACGGCCCAGCATTTT.

The chain combines TRBV6-5 with TRBJ1-1; no clear D gene. Trimming shortened V by 6 bases and J by 7 bases, and 12 bases separated the two germline ends. The CDR3 length is 12 residues. Germline lookup yields CDR1 MNHEY and CDR2 SVGAGI. The CDR3 DNA reads TGTGCCAGCAGGCCCACCTGGGGTGAAGCTTTCTTT. Protein sequence: CASRPTWGEAFF.

V is TRBV27 and J is TRBJ2-4; 8 bases fit TRBD1. J was trimmed by 7 bases and V by 1 base; bases with no gene match: 6. This CDR3 has 15 residues. Germline values: CDR1 MNHEY, CDR2 SMNVEV (reference sequence). CDR3 nucleotides: TGTGCCAGCAGTTTATTAGGGACAGGAGTTAACATTCAGTACTTC. It codes for CASSLLGTGVNIQYF.

This clone came up a few times. This chain connects TRBV10-3 to TRBJ2-2; D possibly corresponds to TRBD1 (6 bases). The V and J ends lost 11 bases and 3 bases respectively, with 16 bases between them. The CDR3 spans 14 residues. Germline CDR1 reads ENHRY; CDR2 reads SYGVKD. The CDR3, as DNA: TGTGCCCTACGCTCCAGGGGTGACACCGGGGAGCTGTTTTTT. It yields the protein CALRSRGDTGELFF.

The rearrangement joins TRBV20-1 to TRBJ1-2; TRBD1 matches at 7 bases. Germline-derived CDR1 and CDR2 are DFQATT and SNEGSKA (reference sequence). V trimming: 3 bases; J trimming: 6 bases; junction bases outside the gene matches: 1. This CDR3 region has 11 residues. CDR3 region: CSASTGDGYTF. For the CDR3, the DNA is TGCAGTGCTAGTACAGGGGATGGCTACACCTTC.

The V and J genes are TRBV21-1 and TRBJ2-7; the listed D gene, TRBD2, was not tested against the DNA. TRBV21-1 corresponds to a pseudogene. CDR3 length equals 13 residues. CDR3 DNA sequence: TGTGCCAGCAGCCTTCGGTTCTCCTACGAGCAGTACTTC. This translates into CASSLRFSYEQYF.

The V and J genes are TRBV3-1 (or the pseudogene TRBV3-2) and TRBJ2-3; D uncertain. V was cut by 4 bases and J by 1 base, with 15 bases left in between. The CDR3 has 16 residues. Germline loops: CDR1 LGHDT, CDR2 YNNKEL (reference sequence). In nucleotides, the CDR3 is TGTGCCAGCAGCCCCCCGGCCGGTCGCGGCACAGATACGCAGTATTTT. Encoded protein: CASSPPAGRGTDTQYF.

The chain is built from TRBV6-5 and TRBJ1-4; tentatively, D is TRBD1 (5 bases). Germline V gives CDR1 MNHEY, CDR2 SVGAGI. V was shortened by 4 bases and J by 8 bases, with 17 bases between the two germline ends. This CDR3 is 15 amino acids long. The CDR3 region is CASSLLQFGGEKLFF. CDR3 nucleotides: TGTGCCAGCAGTTTACTCCAGTTTGGGGGAGAAAAACTGTTTTTT.

The CDR3 protein is CASSPQGISYNEQFF. As DNA, the CDR3 is TGTGCCAGCAGCCCCCAGGGAATCTCCTACAATGAGCAGTTCTTC. The V and J genes are TRBV7-8 and TRBJ2-1; weak D call: TRBD1 (5 bases). CDR1 SGHVS and CDR2 FQNEAQ come from the germline V gene. Trimming took off 5 bases at V and 0 bases at J, with 11 bases between the two ends. CDR3 size: 15 residues.

The chain combines TRBV9 with TRBJ2-5; D is ambiguous. CDR1 is SGDLS and CDR2 is YYNGEE in the germline V gene. Trimming stripped 0 bases from V and 1 base from J, with 10 bases between. The length of the CDR3 is 15 residues. CDR3 in DNA: TGTGCCAGCAGCGTAGTTGCGAGACCCCAAGAGACCCAGTACTTC. Protein product: CASSVVARPQETQYF.

The CDR3 is CASSQDPSGTGTDTQYF. CDR3 sequence (DNA): TGTGCCAGCAGCCAAGATCCTAGCGGGACTGGCACAGATACGCAGTATTTT. The chain couples TRBV14 to TRBJ2-3; 9 nucleotides align to TRBD2. CDR1 is SGHDN and CDR2 is FVKESK in the germline V gene. V was pared by 0 bases and J by 1 base, with 5 bases of the junction left unmatched. The CDR3 covers 17 residues.

This chain links TRBV7-7 with TRBJ2-3; no reliable D call. Germline V gives CDR1 SSHAT, CDR2 FNYEAQ (reference sequence). V was clipped by 3 bases and J by 4 bases, with 8 bases between them. The CDR3 runs 13 residues. This CDR3 is CASSFTDADTQYF. CDR3 nucleotide sequence: TGTGCCAGCAGCTTTACTGACGCAGATACGCAGTATTTT.

In its sample, this clone was seen once. J is TRBJ2-1 and V is TRBV7-6, with a tentative D call TRBD2 (5 bases). This CDR3 is built from 14 residues. Trimming took 1 base from V and 8 from J, leaving 12 bases between them. The germline CDR1 and CDR2 sequences are SGHVS and FNYEAQ. In nucleotides, the CDR3 is TGTGCCAGCAGCTTAGGGAGGCAGCACGATGAGCAGTTCTTC. This codes for CASSLGRQHDEQFF.

The genes are TRBV5-1 and TRBJ2-7; the D is unclear. The CDR3 sequence is 13 residues long. With 3 bases removed from V and 3 bases from J, the gap between germline ends came to 10 bases. Looked up from germline, CDR1 is SGHRS and CDR2 is YFSETQ. CDR3 nucleotide sequence: TGCGCCAGCAGCTCTGGCTCCGGCTACGAGCAGTACTTC. Translating it yields CASSSGSGYEQYF.

This clone has just one count. J is TRBJ1-6 and V is TRBV5-5; a weak D match, TRBD1 (6 bases). The CDR3 spans 15 residues. Germline CDR1 reads SGHKS; CDR2 reads YYEKEE (reference sequence). V was clipped by 2 bases and J by 6 bases, with 12 bases between them. This chain's CDR3 is CASSFGGPGNSPLHF. DNA of the CDR3: TGTGCCAGCAGCTTTGGGGGGCCTGGTAATTCACCCCTCCACTTT.

This clone was seen a handful of times. The chain has TRBV5-1 and TRBJ1-6; no definite D call. V was clipped by 5 bases and J by 13 bases, with 13 bases between them. In germline, CDR1 is SGHRS, CDR2 YFSETQ. This CDR3 is 12 amino acids long. CDR3 sequence reads: CASREGVGPLHF. The CDR3 DNA reads TGCGCCAGCAGGGAGGGAGTGGGCCCCCTCCACTTT.

This chain uses TRBV30 with TRBJ2-7, with 7 bases lining up with TRBD1. The germline CDR1 and CDR2 sequences are GTSNPN and SVGIG (reference sequence). This CDR3 is built from 16 residues. Trimming took 3 bases from V and 0 from J; bases not matched to a gene: 11. CDR3 nucleotide sequence: TGTGCCTGGAGCCCCGGTGATGGGACAGCCTCCTACGAGCAGTACTTC. Translating it yields CAWSPGDGTASYEQYF.

Comments on this clone: This specimen includes other DNA sequences encoding the same CDR3. The chain has TRBV7-8 and TRBJ2-6; unclear D gene. From germline, CDR1 is SGHVS and CDR2 FQNEAQ. The CDR3 consists of 14 residues. With 8 bases removed from V and 0 bases from J, the gap between germline ends came to 8 bases. In DNA form, the CDR3 reads TGTGCCAGCGGCCTCACCTCTGGGGCCAACGTCCTGACTTTC. Its translation is CASGLTSGANVLTF.

J is TRBJ2-1 and V is TRBV5-1; no clear D. The V end was cut by 2 bases, the J end by 7 bases, with 16 bases between. CDR1 and CDR2 (germline): SGHRS, YFSETQ. The CDR3 is 15 amino acids. CDR3 nucleotide sequence: TGCGCCAGCAGCTTCGTGACCTATAACCGAAATGAGCAGTTCTTC. This sequence encodes CASSFVTYNRNEQFF.

The chain is built from TRBV28 and TRBJ2-7, with D perhaps assigned TRBD1 or TRBD2 (6 bases each). This CDR3 has 14 residues. V lost 3 bases and J lost 4, with 13 bases in between. Per germline, CDR1 MDHEN and CDR2 SYDVKM. The CDR3 here is CASSLGGGVYEQYF. CDR3 sequence (DNA): TGTGCCAGCAGTTTGGGGGGCGGAGTTTACGAGCAGTACTTC.

The chain combines TRBV5-4 with TRBJ2-7; TRBD1 agrees at 7 bases. After removal of 4 bases from V and 0 bases from J, the junction contained 7 bases not matched to a gene. Germline CDR1 SGHNT, CDR2 YYREEE (reference sequence). The CDR3 runs to 15 residues. The CDR3 spells CASSPGRGSSYEQYF. CDR3 DNA sequence: TGTGCCAGCAGCCCTGGCAGGGGGAGCTCCTACGAGCAGTACTTC. Using reference TRBV5-4 and TRBJ2-7 for the parts outside the CDR3, the full variable domain is ETGVTQSPTHLIKTRGQQVTLRCSSQSGHNTVSWYQQALGQGPQFIFQYYREEENGRGNFPPRFSGLQFPNYSSELNVNALELDDSALYLCASSPGRGSSYEQYFGPGTRLTVT.

This chain joins TRBV11-2 and TRBJ1-5; D remains unclear. Germline V lookup: CDR1 SGHAT, CDR2 FQNNGV. The CDR3 contains 16 residues. The V end was cut by 0 bases, the J end by 4 bases, with 13 bases between. In DNA, the CDR3 is TGTGCCAGCAGCTTAGATGGGCAAATAGATAATCAGCCCCAGCATTTT. Translation: CASSLDGQIDNQPQHF.

The rearrangement joins TRBV28 to TRBJ2-7, with D possibly being TRBD1 or TRBD2 (5 bases each). This CDR3 spans 13 amino acids. V dropped 2 bases and J dropped 7 bases, with 12 bases sitting between them. CDR1 and CDR2 from the germline V gene are MDHEN and SYDVKM. The CDR3 here is CASSLEAWGEQYF. The CDR3 coding sequence is TGTGCCAGCAGTTTAGAGGCGTGGGGGGAGCAGTACTTC.

Only one count was recorded for this clone. V usage is TRBV7-8 and J usage is TRBJ1-3, with 7 nucleotides matching TRBD1. CDR3 length: 16 amino acids. V lost 2 bases, J lost 4 bases, and 8 bases stayed unmatched. The V gene's germline CDR1 is SGHVS and CDR2 FQNEAQ. This chain's CDR3 is CASSLIGGRGGNTIYF. DNA for the CDR3: TGTGCCAGCAGCTTAATTGGTGGCAGGGGGGGAAACACCATATATTTT.

This rearrangement joins TRBV11-3 to TRBJ2-6, with D possibly TRBD1 on 8 matching bases. V lost 0 bases and J 0 bases, leaving 15 bases between the germline ends. Germline CDR1 reads SGHNT; CDR2 reads YENEEA. The CDR3 is made up of 19 amino acids. The CDR3: CASSLDQSGTGSGANVLTF. As DNA, the CDR3 is TGTGCCAGCAGCTTAGATCAAAGCGGGACAGGCTCTGGGGCCAACGTCCTGACTTTC.